The 29 T cell receptor beta chains in this list originate from one sample, sequenced in a study of radiotherapy plus CTLA-4 blockade in lung cancer. TCRdb's table, derived via immunoSEQ multiplex PCR, lists solely in-frame clones and lacks some. The repertoire includes around 72,000 clones, over 65% of them detected once, and about 6.6% sits in the top ten. This specimen was peripheral blood, taken from a patient treated with radiotherapy plus ipilimumab. The origin of the receptors is a human donor with non-small cell lung cancer who had a complete response to radiotherapy plus ipilimumab.

The rearrangement links TRBV2 to TRBJ1-3; no reliable D call. V gave up 1 base and J gave up 6 bases, with 4 bases separating them. The CDR3 extends over 12 amino acids. Germline V gene sequence: CDR1 SNHLY, CDR2 FYNNEI. CDR3 loop: CASSEDENTIYF. The CDR3 DNA is TGTGCCAGCAGTGAAGATGAAAACACCATATATTTT.

Here the CDR3 DNA reads TGTGCCAGCAGCTTGAAAGCGGGGCCCACAGATACGCAGTATTTT. Translation: CASSLKAGPTDTQYF. The genes are TRBV11-2 and TRBJ2-3; 7 nucleotides line up with TRBD2. With 3 bases clipped from V and 2 bases from J, the junction kept 5 bases outside the gene matches. The CDR3 sequence is 15 residues long. Germline-derived CDR1 and CDR2 are SGHAT and FQNNGV.

This chain connects TRBV19 to TRBJ1-1; D not resolved. From germline, CDR1 is LNHDA and CDR2 SQIVND (reference sequence). With 3 bases removed from V and 6 bases from J, the gap between germline ends came to 23 bases. This CDR3 is 17 amino acids long. The CDR3 DNA is TGTGCCAGTAGTATGTTGGCAGGCCAGCGGGAGAAGGCTGAAGCTTTCTTT. This sequence encodes CASSMLAGQREKAEAFF.

V usage is TRBV6-6 and J usage is TRBJ1-1; D is possibly TRBD1 (5 bases). CDR1 and CDR2 (germline): MNHNY, SVGAGI (reference sequence). Trimming removed 8 bases from V and 3 bases from J, with 10 bases in between. CDR3 length: 12 residues. The CDR3 sequence: CASGARYTEAFF. The CDR3 nucleotides read TGTGCCAGCGGGGCTAGGTACACTGAAGCTTTCTTT.

This chain joins TRBV6-5 and TRBJ1-1; D is possibly TRBD1 (6 bases). The CDR3 sequence is 15 residues long. V was cut by 5 bases and J by 9 bases, with 22 bases left in between. In germline, CDR1 is MNHEY, CDR2 SVGAGI. The CDR3 here is CASSRGATVGKKAFF. The CDR3, as DNA: TGTGCCAGCAGTAGGGGGGCAACAGTAGGCAAGAAAGCTTTCTTT.

V gene TRBV30 combines with J gene TRBJ2-7; D is ambiguous. The DNA end is a closer match to TRBJ2-1, so the J assignment may be wrong. The CDR3 is 13 amino acids. Per the germline V gene, CDR1 is GTSNPN and CDR2 is SVGIG (reference sequence). As DNA, the CDR3 is TGTGCCTGGAAAGGGTGGGCCTACAATGAGCAGTTCTTC. Translation: CAWKGWAYNEQFF.

This rearrangement joins TRBV5-4 to TRBJ1-1; TRBD1 is a possible D gene (5 bases). V was trimmed by 0 bases and J by 0 bases, leaving 12 bases between them. Germline V lookup: CDR1 SGHNT, CDR2 YYREEE (reference sequence). The CDR3 runs 16 residues. The CDR3 loop is CASSLDPQAMNTEAFF. DNA of the CDR3: TGTGCCAGCAGCTTGGACCCACAGGCGATGAACACTGAAGCTTTCTTT.

In its sample, this clone was seen once. This chain links TRBV7-2 with TRBJ2-2; 10 bases match TRBD2. The junction had 5 bases not matched to a gene; V was cut back by 3 bases and J by 4 bases. CDR1 is SGHTA and CDR2 is FQGNSA in the germline V gene. The CDR3 extends over 16 amino acids. CDR3 region: CASSFRLAGVTGELFF. The CDR3 DNA sequence: TGTGCCAGCAGCTTCCGACTAGCGGGTGTCACCGGGGAGCTGTTTTTT.

This rearrangement joins TRBV6-5 to TRBJ1-1; D gene ambiguous. V dropped 7 bases and J dropped 5 bases, with 11 bases sitting between them. CDR1 is MNHEY, CDR2 SVGAGI, per germline. The CDR3 is 12 residues long. CDR3 region: CASIGRGTEAFF. DNA of the CDR3: TGTGCCAGCATAGGTAGAGGGACTGAAGCTTTCTTT.

This clone was recorded a few times. The chain carries TRBV19 and TRBJ1-1; D is unclear. Trimming left V 7 bases short and J 4 bases short, with 13 bases between. Germline assignment: CDR1 LNHDA and CDR2 SQIVND (reference sequence). CDR3 size: 13 residues. CDR3 DNA sequence: TGTGCCAGTACCCCCTCCCGGGGCACTGAAGCTTTCTTT. Translated, it gives CASTPSRGTEAFF.

The chain recombines TRBV7-2 with TRBJ2-2; D unclear. Germline CDR1 is SGHTA and CDR2 is FQGNSA. This CDR3 spans 14 amino acids. The germline V and J ends were trimmed by 3 bases and 6 bases, with 11 bases remaining between them. The CDR3 coding sequence is TGTGCCAGCAGCTTTACGCACGGGTCCGGGGAGCTGTTTTTT. As protein: CASSFTHGSGELFF.

This chain joins TRBV11-2 and TRBJ1-6; D may be TRBD1 (6 bases). V was shortened by 5 bases and J by 10 bases, with 21 bases between the two germline ends. The CDR3 covers 16 residues. Per the germline V gene, CDR1 is SGHAT and CDR2 is FQNNGV. CDR3 loop: CASSPKGGPTTSPLHF. Written as DNA, the CDR3 is TGTGCCAGCAGCCCTAAGGGGGGGCCGACAACATCACCCCTCCACTTT.

V is TRBV19 and J is TRBJ1-2; a weak D match, TRBD1 (6 bases). This CDR3 region has 14 residues. V was cut by 8 bases and J by 0 bases, with 13 bases left in between. Germline CDR1 LNHDA, CDR2 SQIVND (reference sequence). The CDR3 is CASGGGRTNYGYTF. CDR3 in DNA: TGTGCCAGTGGGGGGGGCCGCACTAACTATGGCTACACCTTC.

J is TRBJ2-7 and V is TRBV21-1; the table's D gene call, TRBD2, was not cross checked with the DNA. TRBV21-1 constitutes a pseudogene. The CDR3 has 14 residues. This CDR3 reads CASSNGRDYDEQYV. CDR3 sequence (DNA): TGTGCCAGCAGCAACGGGCGGGATTACGACGAGCAGTACGTC.

This clone was seen only a few times. The chain employs TRBV11-3 and TRBJ2-2; D is possibly TRBD1 (6 bases). Germline V gives CDR1 SGHNT, CDR2 YENEEA. Deletions cut 5 bases from V and 6 bases from J, with 16 bases between. The CDR3 runs 15 residues. CDR3 in DNA: TGTGCCAGCAGCAACGGTTGGGGGCCCCCCGGGGAGCTGTTTTTT. It specifies CASSNGWGPPGELFF. Variable domain in full (rest from reference TRBV11-3 and TRBJ2-2): EAGVVQSPRYKIIEKKQPVAFWCNPISGHNTLYWYLQNLGQGPELLIRYENEEAVDDSQLPKDRFSAERLKGVDSTLKIQPAELGDSAVYLCASSNGWGPPGELFFGEGSRLTVL.

The chain links TRBV18 to TRBJ2-5; no clear D gene. Between the trimmed V and J ends, which lost 6 bases and 3 bases, there was a span of 5 bases. CDR3 length: 11 amino acids. Germline V lookup: CDR1 KGHSH, CDR2 LQKENI. The chain's CDR3 is CASSGKETQYF. The CDR3 DNA is TGTGCCAGCTCGGGGAAAGAGACCCAGTACTTC.

This sequence joins TRBV18 and TRBJ1-4; D might be TRBD1 (5 bases). In germline, CDR1 is KGHSH, CDR2 LQKENI. The V gene lost 6 bases and the J gene lost 0 bases, with 20 bases spanning the gap. The CDR3 runs to 18 residues. This CDR3 is CASSPTFLDSATNEKLFF. In DNA form, the CDR3 reads TGTGCCAGCTCCCCAACCTTCCTCGACAGCGCAACTAATGAAAAACTGTTTTTT.

The chain combines TRBV4-1 with TRBJ2-4; D is tentatively TRBD1 or TRBD2 (7 bases each). The length of the CDR3 is 18 residues. From germline, CDR1 is MGHRA and CDR2 YSYEKL. V was trimmed by 0 bases and J by 0 bases, leaving 15 bases between them. The CDR3 protein is CASSQDAGDRVAKNIQYF. DNA of the CDR3: TGCGCCAGCAGCCAAGATGCGGGGGACAGAGTAGCCAAAAACATTCAGTACTTC.

This clone was seen more than once but under ten times. The chain joins TRBV30 to TRBJ2-3; 8 bases agree with TRBD2. Germline V gives CDR1 GTSNPN, CDR2 SVGIG (reference sequence). The CDR3 runs 14 residues. V was pared by 2 bases and J by 1 base, with 2 bases of the junction left unmatched. As DNA, the CDR3 is TGTGCCTGGAGTTTGCGGGGGGGCACAGATACGCAGTATTTT. Translating gives CAWSLRGGTDTQYF.

This chain links TRBV30 with TRBJ2-3; TRBD2 aligns across 8 bases. CDR3 size: 16 residues. The V and J ends lost 2 bases and 1 base, in that order; junction bases with no gene match: 8. Germline CDR1 reads GTSNPN; CDR2 reads SVGIG (reference sequence). In DNA form, the CDR3 reads TGTGCCTGGAGTCTACCTAGCGGGCTACGCACAGATACGCAGTATTTT. Protein product: CAWSLPSGLRTDTQYF.

This clone was detected a few times. This chain uses TRBV4-3 with TRBJ1-4; D is undetermined. The CDR3 is 16 amino acids. Germline V lookup: CDR1 LGHNA, CDR2 YSLEER. Between the trimmed V and J ends, which lost 4 bases and 2 bases, there was a span of 14 bases. For the CDR3, the DNA is TGCGCCAGCAGCCTGGGCCGTATGGGGACTAATGAAAAACTGTTTTTT. Protein product: CASSLGRMGTNEKLFF.

The rearrangement uses TRBV9 and TRBJ2-1, with D unclear. The ends were cut back, 0 bases at V and 4 bases at J, with 11 bases in the middle. This CDR3 is 15 amino acids long. From germline, CDR1 is SGDLS and CDR2 YYNGEE. The CDR3 DNA reads TGTGCCAGCAGCGTAGGGTACCCCCAATACAATGAGCAGTTCTTC. This codes for CASSVGYPQYNEQFF.

This clone appeared a few times. This chain links TRBV5-1 with TRBJ2-5; 10 bases match TRBD2. Looked up from germline, CDR1 is SGHRS and CDR2 is YFSETQ. This CDR3 is 16 amino acids long. The V segment lost 1 base and the J segment 0 bases; nucleotides outside the gene matches: 3. The CDR3 is CASSLSTSGDQETQYF. As DNA, the CDR3 is TGCGCCAGCAGCTTGTCAACTAGCGGGGACCAAGAGACCCAGTACTTC.

This chain joins TRBV14 and TRBJ2-5; TRBD1 is a possible D gene (6 bases). This CDR3 has 16 residues. Germline V gene lookup returns CDR1 SGHDN and CDR2 FVKESK. Trimming took 2 bases from V and 5 from J, leaving 18 bases between them. In nucleotides, the CDR3 is TGTGCCAGCAGCCAAATTACAGGGATCGTTACCGAGACCCAGTACTTC. Translating gives CASSQITGIVTETQYF.

The chain recombines TRBV5-1 with TRBJ1-6; D may be TRBD1 (6 bases). The CDR3 covers 14 residues. From germline, CDR1 is SGHRS and CDR2 YFSETQ. V shed 1 base and J shed 7 bases, with 9 bases lying between them. CDR3 loop: CASSLITGNSPLHF. The CDR3 coding sequence is TGCGCCAGCAGCTTGATAACAGGGAATTCACCCCTCCACTTT. Full variable domain (missing parts from reference TRBV5-1 and TRBJ1-6): KAGVTQTPRYLIKTRGQQVTLSCSPISGHRSVSWYQQTPGQGLQFLFEYFSETQRNKGNFPGRFSGRQFSNSRSEMNVSTLELGDSALYLCASSLITGNSPLHFGNGTRLTVT.

This clone has a handful of counts. V usage is TRBV29-1 and J usage is TRBJ2-7, with D possibly TRBD1 on 5 matching bases. The V gene lost 6 bases and the J gene lost 4 bases, with 22 bases spanning the gap. The germline CDR1 and CDR2 sequences are SQVTM and ANQGSEA. The CDR3 extends over 15 amino acids. CDR3 sequence (DNA): TGCAGCGTCATCTACGTCGAGACAGAAGGGTACGAGCAGTACTTC. Amino acids: CSVIYVETEGYEQYF.

This chain connects TRBV18 to TRBJ2-3; 7 bases fit TRBD1. The CDR3 covers 14 residues. Trimming at V came to 4 bases and at J to 1 base, leaving 2 bases not matched to a gene. Germline lookup yields CDR1 KGHSH and CDR2 LQKENI. CDR3: CASSLGQRTDTQYF. In nucleotides, the CDR3 is TGTGCCAGCTCACTGGGACAGCGCACAGATACGCAGTATTTT.

V and J are TRBV5-1 and TRBJ1-1, with 8 bases aligning to TRBD1. Trimming at V came to 4 bases and at J to 5 bases, leaving 10 bases not matched to a gene. The CDR3 has 15 residues. Looked up from germline, CDR1 is SGHRS and CDR2 is YFSETQ. CDR3 protein: CASSPSTGGYTEAFF. CDR3 bases: TGCGCCAGCAGCCCCTCCACAGGGGGATATACTGAAGCTTTCTTT.

The chain carries TRBV7-9 and TRBJ2-5, with D possibly TRBD2 on 6 matching bases. Trimming stripped 5 bases from V and 4 bases from J, with 17 bases between. The CDR3 runs to 15 residues. Germline CDR1 and CDR2: SEHNR and FQNEAQ (reference sequence). The CDR3 reads CASSRDLAEGETQYF. The CDR3 bases are TGTGCCAGCAGCCGAGACTTAGCGGAGGGAGAGACCCAGTACTTC. Using reference TRBV7-9 and TRBJ2-5 for the parts outside the CDR3, the full variable domain is DTGVSQNPRHKITKRGQNVTFRCDPISEHNRLYWYRQTLGQGPEFLTYFQNEAQLEKSRLLSDRFSAERPKGSFSTLEIQRTEQGDSAMYLCASSRDLAEGETQYFGPGTRLLVL.